This TCR beta chain appears in the sequencing data of a study of blood T cell repertoires in COVID-19. Whole-study context: Samples came from the United States, Italy and Spain, spanning acute and convalescent COVID-19.

The assay was immunoSEQ multiplex PCR, and TCRdb's table has in-frame clones only and misses some. The table lists roughly 160,000 clones, around 86% of them singletons. Seattle participants joined during active infection and were tracked over time. V lost 3 bases, J lost 5 bases, and 8 bases lay in between. This CDR3 has 13 residues. CDR1 and CDR2 from the germline V gene are LGHDT and YNNKEL (reference sequence). The sample comprised peripheral blood. The sequence came from a man in his 60s with COVID-19, enrolled during active disease. This chain uses TRBV3-1 (or the pseudogene TRBV3-2) with TRBJ2-1; possible D gene TRBD2, 6 bases. CDR3 nucleotides: TGTGCCAGCAGCCAGGGAGGACACAATGAGCAGTTCTTC. Its protein product is CASSQGGHNEQFF.